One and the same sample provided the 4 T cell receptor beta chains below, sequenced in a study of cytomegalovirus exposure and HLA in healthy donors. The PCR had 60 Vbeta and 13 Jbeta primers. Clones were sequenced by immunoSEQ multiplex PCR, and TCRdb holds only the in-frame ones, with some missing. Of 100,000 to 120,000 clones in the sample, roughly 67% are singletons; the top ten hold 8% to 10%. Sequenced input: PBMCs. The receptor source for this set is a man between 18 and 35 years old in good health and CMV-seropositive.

The CDR3 DNA sequence: TGTGCCTGGAGAGGGAGGGGCCTTTCCAATAGCAATCAGCCCCAGCATTTT. Its protein product is CAWRGRGLSNSNQPQHF. The chain carries TRBV30 and TRBJ1-5; possible D gene TRBD1, 5 bases. V was cut by 3 bases and J by 0 bases, with 18 bases left in between. The CDR3 loop spans 17 amino acids. The V gene's germline CDR1 is GTSNPN and CDR2 SVGIG (reference sequence).

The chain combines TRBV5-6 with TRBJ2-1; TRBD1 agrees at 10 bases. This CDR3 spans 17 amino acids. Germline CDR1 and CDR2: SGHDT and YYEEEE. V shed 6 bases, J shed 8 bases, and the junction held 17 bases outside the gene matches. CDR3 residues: CASNLLGETGGKDEQFF. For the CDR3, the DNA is TGTGCCAGCAACCTTCTTGGGGAGACAGGGGGCAAGGATGAGCAGTTCTTC.

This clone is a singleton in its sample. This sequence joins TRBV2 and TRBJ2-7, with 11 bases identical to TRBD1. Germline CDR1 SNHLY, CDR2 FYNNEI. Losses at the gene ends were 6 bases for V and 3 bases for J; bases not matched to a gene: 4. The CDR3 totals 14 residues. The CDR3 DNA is TGTGCCAGCAGCATGGACAGGGGGCACTACGAGCAGTACGTC. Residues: CASSMDRGHYEQYV.

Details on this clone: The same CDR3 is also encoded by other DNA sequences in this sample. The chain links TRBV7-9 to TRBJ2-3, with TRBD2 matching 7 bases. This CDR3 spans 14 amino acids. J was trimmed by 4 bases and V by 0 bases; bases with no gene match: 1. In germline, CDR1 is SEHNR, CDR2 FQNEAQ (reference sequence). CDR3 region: CASSLAGGSDTQYF. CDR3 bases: TGTGCCAGCAGCTTAGCGGGGGGGTCAGATACGCAGTATTTT.